Below are 30 T cell receptor beta chains sequenced from a single sample in a study of blood T cell repertoires in COVID-19. Data came from immunoSEQ multiplex PCR; TCRdb stores just in-frame clones and leaves some out. Of fewer than 200,000 clones in the sample, 65% to 85% were seen once. The source material was peripheral blood. Every receptor here comes from a woman of 80 years or more with active or convalescent COVID-19.

This sequence joins TRBV6-1 and TRBJ1-1; no clear D gene. Trimming cost V 1 base and J 3 bases, with 12 bases left between them. This CDR3 spans 15 amino acids. Germline V lookup: CDR1 MNHNS, CDR2 SASEGT. The chain's CDR3 is CASSEDGMVDTEAFF. Written as DNA, the CDR3 is TGTGCCAGCAGTGAAGATGGTATGGTAGACACTGAAGCTTTCTTT.

This clone was seen a single time. The chain combines TRBV7-9 with TRBJ1-3; 7 nucleotides line up with TRBD1. Germline values: CDR1 SEHNR, CDR2 FQNEAQ (reference sequence). The ends lost 5 bases at V and 0 bases at J; junction bases unmatched: 7. This CDR3 is 16 amino acids long. The CDR3, as DNA: TGTGCCAGCAGCGACAGGGTTAGGCGCTCTGGAAACACCATATATTTT. It is translated as CASSDRVRRSGNTIYF. Using reference TRBV7-9 and TRBJ1-3 for the parts outside the CDR3, the full variable domain is DTGVSQNPRHKITKRGQNVTFRCDPISEHNRLYWYRQTLGQGPEFLTYFQNEAQLEKSRLLSDRFSAERPKGSFSTLEIQRTEQGDSAMYLCASSDRVRRSGNTIYFGEGSWLTVV.

V and J are TRBV6-2 or TRBV6-3 and TRBJ1-5; TRBD1 aligns across 8 bases. The germline V gene has CDR1 MNHEY and CDR2 SVGEGT. The CDR3 contains 16 residues. V shed 5 bases and J 0 bases; nucleotides not matched to a gene: 6. CDR3 DNA: TGTGCCAGCAGTAAGCGACAGGGGAATAGCAATCAGCCCCAGCATTTT. This codes for CASSKRQGNSNQPQHF.

V and J are TRBV27 and TRBJ1-1; 11 nucleotides agree with TRBD1. The V and J ends lost 5 bases and 4 bases, in that order; junction bases with no gene match: 9. The CDR3 has 16 amino acids. Germline-derived CDR1 and CDR2 are MNHEY and SMNVEV (reference sequence). The CDR3 loop is CASSPTRTGGSTEAFF. As DNA, the CDR3 is TGTGCCAGCAGTCCTACTCGGACAGGGGGCAGCACTGAAGCTTTCTTT.

J is TRBJ2-4 and V is TRBV5-1, with 7 bases lining up with TRBD1. Unmatched junction bases numbered 9, after V lost 4 bases and J lost 5 bases. Germline V gene lookup returns CDR1 SGHRS and CDR2 YFSETQ. This CDR3 comprises 15 residues. CDR3 protein: CASSRHRGPENIQYF. The DNA of the CDR3 is TGCGCCAGCAGCCGTCACAGGGGCCCGGAAAACATTCAGTACTTC. The whole variable domain, remainder taken from reference TRBV5-1 and TRBJ2-4, is KAGVTQTPRYLIKTRGQQVTLSCSPISGHRSVSWYQQTPGQGLQFLFEYFSETQRNKGNFPGRFSGRQFSNSRSEMNVSTLELGDSALYLCASSRHRGPENIQYFGAGTRLSVL.

The chain recombines TRBV10-3 with TRBJ1-2; 9 nucleotides align to TRBD1. CDR1 ENHRY and CDR2 SYGVKD come from the germline V gene. The CDR3 sequence is 15 residues long. The ends lost 10 bases at V and 0 bases at J; junction bases unmatched: 9. This CDR3 reads CATPRDRDTNYGYTF. The DNA of the CDR3 is TGTGCCACCCCCCGGGACAGGGACACTAACTATGGCTACACCTTC.

The CDR3 here is CASSSRSGGSSSTDTQYF. Here the CDR3 DNA reads TGCGCCAGCAGCAGCCGTAGCGGGGGAAGTTCTAGCACAGATACGCAGTATTTT. The J gene is TRBJ2-3, the V gene TRBV5-1; 9 nucleotides line up with TRBD2. The CDR3 runs to 18 residues. The trim removed 4 bases at V and 0 bases at J, leaving 12 bases unmatched. The germline gives CDR1 SGHRS, CDR2 YFSETQ.

The chain is built from TRBV6-2 or TRBV6-3 and TRBJ1-6; 7 bases match TRBD1. The trim removed 2 bases at V and 7 bases at J, leaving 14 bases unmatched. CDR1 is MNHEY, CDR2 SVGEGT, per germline. CDR3 length: 18 amino acids. As DNA, the CDR3 is TGTGCCAGCAGTTACCCTGGACCACAGGGGCCGAGGAATTCACCCCTCCACTTT. It yields the protein CASSYPGPQGPRNSPLHF.

This clone was observed a few times. The rearrangement uses TRBV10-3 and TRBJ1-2; D remains unclear. CDR1 and CDR2 from the germline V gene are ENHRY and SYGVKD. Trimming removed 5 bases from V and 8 bases from J, with 12 bases in between. The CDR3 length is 12 residues. CDR3 region: CAISPQMSGYTF. CDR3 bases: TGTGCCATCAGTCCCCAGATGTCGGGCTACACCTTC.

This clone appeared a single time. This chain uses TRBV7-3 with TRBJ1-2; possible D gene TRBD1, 6 bases. Germline V gene data show CDR1 as SGHTA and CDR2 as FQGTGA. V lost 3 bases and J lost 8, with 13 bases in between. The CDR3 sequence is 13 residues long. Here the CDR3 DNA reads TGTGCCAGCAGCTTCGCCAGGGGTGACGGCTACACCTTC. This gives the protein CASSFARGDGYTF.

The chain carries TRBV25-1 and TRBJ2-7; 8 bases line up with TRBD1. Germline CDR1 MGHDK, CDR2 SYGVNS. CDR3 length: 13 residues. Trimming took 8 bases from V and 5 from J; bases not matched to a gene: 8. CDR3 in amino acids: CASRQGIGNEQYF. The CDR3 region has the DNA TGTGCCAGCCGACAGGGGATCGGGAACGAGCAGTACTTC.

V usage is TRBV27 and J usage is TRBJ1-2, with 12 bases fitting TRBD1. With V trimmed by 5 bases and J by 7 bases, 14 bases remained unmatched. The CDR3 has 17 amino acids. CDR1 is MNHEY, CDR2 SMNVEV, per germline (reference sequence). The CDR3 protein is CASSPSPGQGAFFGYTF. The CDR3 bases are TGTGCCAGCAGTCCATCCCCGGGACAGGGGGCTTTTTTTGGCTACACCTTC.

The chain is built from TRBV5-1 and TRBJ2-5, with TRBD2 matching 11 bases. J gave up 2 bases and V 4 bases, and 4 bases lay outside the gene matches. The CDR3 covers 15 residues. From germline, CDR1 is SGHRS and CDR2 YFSETQ. The CDR3 DNA is TGCGCCAGCAGCATTGGGACTAGCGGTCAAGAGACCCAGTACTTC. Its translation is CASSIGTSGQETQYF.

The genes are TRBV5-1 and TRBJ1-3; D is unclear. The CDR3 is made up of 14 amino acids. Trimming shortened V by 4 bases and J by 0 bases, and 8 bases separated the two germline ends. The V gene's germline CDR1 is SGHRS and CDR2 YFSETQ. CDR3 residues: CASSPEGSGNTIYF. The CDR3 DNA is TGCGCCAGCAGCCCGGAGGGCTCTGGAAACACCATATATTTT.

The chain uses TRBV18 and TRBJ2-4; possibly TRBD2 for D (6 bases). Trimming removed 3 bases from V and 0 bases from J, with 9 bases in between. Per germline, CDR1 KGHSH and CDR2 LQKENI. This CDR3 has 15 residues. CDR3 DNA sequence: TGTGCCAGCTCACCTACGGGACTAGCCAAAAACATTCAGTACTTC. It yields the protein CASSPTGLAKNIQYF.

The gene calls are TRBV6-5 and TRBJ1-5; D may be TRBD1 (6 bases). V was pared by 6 bases and J by 4 bases, with 13 bases between. This CDR3 spans 14 amino acids. Germline V CDR1 and CDR2: MNHEY, SVGAGI. The CDR3 region is CASRRGSPNQPQHF. Here the CDR3 DNA reads TGTGCCAGCAGGAGGGGGTCGCCTAATCAGCCCCAGCATTTT.

This chain uses TRBV27 with TRBJ1-2; maybe TRBD1 (6 bases). The CDR3 is 13 residues long. The germline V gene has CDR1 MNHEY and CDR2 SMNVEV (reference sequence). Trimming pared 0 bases from V and 8 bases from J, leaving 10 bases between. The CDR3 region is CASSLSGAQGYTF. The CDR3 nucleotides read TGTGCCAGCAGTTTATCGGGGGCGCAAGGCTACACCTTC.

Ten or more counts support this clone. The sample has other DNA sequences that encode this CDR3 too. The chain combines TRBV5-6 with TRBJ2-2; the D gene is possibly TRBD1 (5 bases). Deletions cut 0 bases from V and 5 bases from J, with 11 bases between. The CDR3 spans 15 residues. CDR1 is SGHDT, CDR2 YYEEEE, per germline. This chain's CDR3 is CASSLGQGDTGELFF. The DNA for the CDR3 is TGTGCCAGCAGCTTGGGGCAGGGTGATACCGGGGAGCTGTTTTTT.

This rearrangement joins TRBV7-8 to TRBJ2-5, with D tentatively TRBD1 (5 bases). The germline gives CDR1 SGHVS, CDR2 FQNEAQ. V gave up 6 bases and J gave up 2 bases, with 13 bases separating them. This CDR3 comprises 14 residues. CDR3 in DNA: TGTGCCAGCAGTCAACAGGAGACTCAAGAGACCCAGTACTTC. It codes for CASSQQETQETQYF.

The chain is built from TRBV19 and TRBJ1-2; no reliable D call. Germline V lookup: CDR1 LNHDA, CDR2 SQIVND (reference sequence). CDR3 length: 13 amino acids. V lost 3 bases, J lost 8 bases, and 13 bases lay in between. CDR3 coding DNA: TGTGCCAGTAGTATTGCCGGGGTTGACGGCTACACCTTC. It is translated as CASSIAGVDGYTF. Together with reference TRBV19 and TRBJ1-2, the CDR3 gives the full variable domain: DGGITQSPKYLFRKEGQNVTLSCEQNLNHDAMYWYRQDPGQGLRLIYYSQIVNDFQKGDIAEGYSVSREKKESFPLTVTSAQKNPTAFYLCASSIAGVDGYTFGSGTRLTVV.

The chain recombines TRBV19 with TRBJ1-1, with TRBD1 matching over 8 bases. V lost 11 bases to trimming and J lost 3 bases; unmatched junction nucleotides: 8. Germline assignment: CDR1 LNHDA and CDR2 SQIVND (reference sequence). The CDR3 sequence is 13 residues long. This chain's CDR3 is CAGWTGRDTEAFF. The CDR3 nucleotides are TGTGCCGGCTGGACAGGGAGGGACACTGAAGCTTTCTTT.

J is TRBJ2-2 and V is TRBV9, with D tentatively TRBD2 (6 bases). The germline V and J ends were trimmed by 3 bases and 6 bases, with 15 bases remaining between them. The CDR3 length is 15 residues. Looked up from germline, CDR1 is SGDLS and CDR2 is YYNGEE. In DNA form, the CDR3 reads TGTGCCAGCAGCGGATTGGGGGGAACCCCCGGGGAGCTGTTTTTT. Its translation: CASSGLGGTPGELFF.

The genes are TRBV11-3 and TRBJ1-1; a weak D match, TRBD1 (6 bases). This CDR3 is 14 amino acids long. Trimming cost V 0 bases and J 5 bases, with 10 bases left between them. The germline CDR1 and CDR2 sequences are SGHNT and YENEEA. The CDR3 coding sequence is TGTGCCAGCAGCTTAGAATCAGGGGTAACTGAAGCTTTCTTT. Amino acid sequence: CASSLESGVTEAFF.

V is TRBV18 and J is TRBJ1-2; 8 bases agree with TRBD1. The CDR3 covers 13 residues. Germline lookup yields CDR1 KGHSH and CDR2 LQKENI. The V and J ends lost 3 bases and 5 bases, in that order; junction bases with no gene match: 2. CDR3 loop: CASSPTGDYGYTF. CDR3 bases: TGTGCCAGCTCACCGACAGGGGATTATGGCTACACCTTC. Full variable domain (missing parts from reference TRBV18 and TRBJ1-2): NAGVMQNPRHLVRRRGQEARLRCSPMKGHSHVYWYRQLPEEGLKFMVYLQKENIIDESGMPKERFSAEFPKEGPSILRIQQVVRGDSAAYFCASSPTGDYGYTFGSGTRLTVV.

The V and J genes are TRBV11-3 and TRBJ2-1; D unresolved. V was shortened by 1 base and J by 8 bases, with 6 bases between the two germline ends. CDR1 and CDR2 (germline): SGHNT, YENEEA. The CDR3 is made up of 12 amino acids. CDR3 region: CASSLVPDEQFF. The CDR3 nucleotides read TGTGCCAGCAGCTTAGTCCCGGATGAGCAGTTCTTC.

J is TRBJ1-1 and V is TRBV7-9; D is undetermined. Trimming took 0 bases from V and 7 from J, leaving 9 bases between them. The CDR3 consists of 13 residues. Per germline, CDR1 SEHNR and CDR2 FQNEAQ (reference sequence). For the CDR3, the DNA is TGTGCCAGCAGCTTAGCTCGGAGGGATGAAGCTTTCTTT. Translation gives CASSLARRDEAFF. The whole variable domain, filled in from reference TRBV7-9 and TRBJ1-1, reads DTGVSQNPRHKITKRGQNVTFRCDPISEHNRLYWYRQTLGQGPEFLTYFQNEAQLEKSRLLSDRFSAERPKGSFSTLEIQRTEQGDSAMYLCASSLARRDEAFFGQGTRLTVV.

As for this clone: The junction departs from germline at one end; a sequencing error may be responsible. V is TRBV7-7 and J is TRBJ2-1, with D possibly being TRBD1 (6 bases). The CDR3 sequence is 13 residues long. Per the germline V gene, CDR1 is SSHAT and CDR2 is FNYEAQ (reference sequence). CDR3 DNA: TGTGCTAGCAGTCAGGACAGTAGAAGTGAGCAGTTCTTC. This encodes CASSQDSRSEQFF. The variable domain in full, completed from reference TRBV7-7 and TRBJ2-1, reads GAGVSQSPRYKVTKRGQDVTLRCDPISSHATLYWYQQALGQGPEFLTYFNYEAQPDKSGLPSDRFSAERPEGSISTLTIQRTEQRDSAMYRCASSQDSRSEQFFGPGTRLTVL.

The chain couples TRBV6-5 to TRBJ1-1; TRBD1 is a possible D gene (5 bases). Between the trimmed V and J ends, which lost 4 bases and 1 base, there was a span of 10 bases. This CDR3 has 14 amino acids. Looked up from germline, CDR1 is MNHEY and CDR2 is SVGAGI. The CDR3 nucleotides are TGTGCCAGCAGTTTGGGCGGGGCGAACACTGAAGCTTTCTTT. It translates to CASSLGGANTEAFF.

The chain recombines TRBV2 with TRBJ1-1; possible D gene TRBD1, 6 bases. The germline CDR1 and CDR2 sequences are SNHLY and FYNNEI. Trimming took 6 bases from V and 4 from J, leaving 15 bases between them. The CDR3 sequence is 14 residues long. In nucleotides, the CDR3 is TGTGCCAGCAGAACACAGGGATCCAGCACTGAAGCTTTCTTT. It is translated as CASRTQGSSTEAFF.

This clone came up once. The chain employs TRBV30 and TRBJ1-3, with 7 nucleotides matching TRBD1. J was trimmed by 4 bases and V by 6 bases; bases with no gene match: 15. Germline-derived CDR1 and CDR2 are GTSNPN and SVGIG (reference sequence). The CDR3 sequence is 16 residues long. The CDR3 sequence: CACDRASSTPGNTIYF. In nucleotides, the CDR3 is TGTGCCTGTGACAGGGCCTCCTCCACGCCCGGAAACACCATATATTTT.